These 18 T cell receptor beta chains share one sample of origin, sequenced in a study of shared clonotypes between healthy human individuals. Profiling relied on immunoSEQ multiplex PCR, and the TCRdb table lists in-frame clones only, not all of them. The sample lists approximately 650,000 clones; over 95% were seen once. Naive CD8 cells comprised CD45RO-negative, CCR7-positively selected cells, excluding terminally differentiated effector memory CD45RA+ cells. The material sequenced was naive CD8+ T cells sorted from blood. These receptors were taken from a woman in her 30s in good health.

This clone was detected once. The chain links TRBV6-5 to TRBJ2-5; 10 nucleotides line up with TRBD2. CDR3 size: 15 residues. Germline lookup yields CDR1 MNHEY and CDR2 SVGAGI. V gave up 3 bases and J gave up 4 bases; unmatched junction bases: 5. The CDR3 loop is CASSYRLAGAETQYF. Here the CDR3 DNA reads TGTGCCAGCAGTTATCGCCTAGCGGGAGCAGAGACCCAGTACTTC.

This chain joins TRBV30 and TRBJ2-7; no clear D gene. V was cut by 0 bases and J by 1 base, with 10 bases left in between. There are 14 residues in the CDR3. From germline, CDR1 is GTSNPN and CDR2 SVGIG (reference sequence). The CDR3 loop is CAWSVHPYSYEQYF. For the CDR3, the DNA is TGTGCCTGGAGTGTACACCCCTATTCCTACGAGCAGTACTTC.

The V gene is TRBV5-1, the J gene TRBJ2-7; D ambiguous. CDR3 length equals 13 residues. Germline V gene lookup returns CDR1 SGHRS and CDR2 YFSETQ. The V end lost 7 bases, the J end lost 2 bases, and 13 bases lay between the germline ends. The CDR3: CASRGNNPYEQYF. Here the CDR3 DNA reads TGCGCCAGCCGTGGGAACAACCCCTACGAGCAGTACTTC.

The V call is TRBV21-1, the J call TRBJ1-1. TRBV21-1 is annotated as a pseudogene. The CDR3 has 14 residues. The CDR3 bases are TGTGCCAGCAGAGCGGGACGGACTTACACTGAAGCTTTCTTT. It specifies CASRAGRTYTEAFF.

The V gene is TRBV27, the J gene TRBJ2-5, with D maybe TRBD2 (5 bases). The tail of the sequence fits TRBJ2-7 better, so the J call may be wrong. The CDR3 has 17 residues. The germline gives CDR1 MNHEY, CDR2 SMNVEV (reference sequence). The CDR3 DNA sequence: TGTGCCAGCAGTTTTGCGGCGCGGGCCCAGCCCTTCTACGAGCAGTACTTC. Its protein is CASSFAARAQPFYEQYF.

CDR3 nucleotides: TGTGCCTGGAGCCGGGATGGGGAAGCTTTCTTT. It specifies CAWSRDGEAFF. The chain couples TRBV30 to TRBJ1-1; D is undetermined. In germline, CDR1 is GTSNPN, CDR2 SVGIG (reference sequence). V dropped 3 bases and J dropped 8 bases, with 10 bases sitting between them. The CDR3 consists of 11 residues.

CDR3 bases: TGTGCCAGCAACAGCCTCGGCACAGATACGCAGTATTTT. Amino acids: CASNSLGTDTQYF. The chain uses TRBV6-4 and TRBJ2-3, with no clear D. Germline CDR1 reads MRHNA; CDR2 reads SNTAGT. Trimming pared 7 bases from V and 1 base from J, leaving 9 bases between. The CDR3 has 13 residues.

V gene TRBV27 combines with J gene TRBJ2-1; 7 nucleotides align to TRBD1. The germline gives CDR1 MNHEY, CDR2 SMNVEV (reference sequence). The CDR3 runs 17 residues. Germline trimming cut 4 bases from V and 0 bases from J; bases unmatched to any gene: 9. The CDR3 coding sequence is TGTGCCAGCAGTTACCCCGGGACAGTTAGCTCCTACAATGAGCAGTTCTTC. This sequence encodes CASSYPGTVSSYNEQFF.

The chain combines TRBV28 with TRBJ1-3; weak D call: TRBD1 (6 bases). In germline, CDR1 is MDHEN, CDR2 SYDVKM. The V gene lost 10 bases and the J gene lost 0 bases, with 22 bases spanning the gap. This CDR3 has 17 residues. In DNA form, the CDR3 reads TGTGCCACCACTTGGGGGCCGGACCGACTCTCTGGAAACACCATATATTTT. This encodes CATTWGPDRLSGNTIYF.

The V gene is TRBV28, the J gene TRBJ2-1; 10 bases line up with TRBD2. The CDR3 extends over 16 amino acids. The germline CDR1 and CDR2 sequences are MDHEN and SYDVKM. J lost 0 bases, V lost 6 bases, and 5 bases had no gene match. Written as DNA, the CDR3 is TGTGCCAGCAGGCTAGCGGGAGAGGACTCCTACAATGAGCAGTTCTTC. Amino acid sequence: CASRLAGEDSYNEQFF.

The chain uses TRBV28 and TRBJ2-7; 12 nucleotides line up with TRBD1. Germline V gene data show CDR1 as MDHEN and CDR2 as SYDVKM. J gave up 6 bases and V 5 bases, and 11 bases lay outside the gene matches. This CDR3 comprises 16 residues. Here the CDR3 DNA reads TGTGCCAGCAGTCCTCGTGTCGGGACAGGGGGCCTCGAGCAGTACTTC. This sequence encodes CASSPRVGTGGLEQYF.

This clone appeared once. The rearrangement joins TRBV1 to TRBJ1-5. TRBV1 is marked as a pseudogene. The CDR3 has 17 residues. In DNA, the CDR3 is TGCACCAGCAGCCAAAGCCGGGGACCATATAGCAATCAGCCCCAGCATTTT. Encoded protein: CTSSQSRGPYSNQPQHF.

The J gene is TRBJ2-7, the V gene TRBV7-2; 8 bases match TRBD2. CDR1 is SGHTA, CDR2 FQGNSA, per germline. The length of the CDR3 is 14 residues. The V and J ends lost 3 bases and 0 bases, in that order; junction bases with no gene match: 1. CDR3 sequence reads: CASSFGTSSYEQYF. CDR3 nucleotide sequence: TGTGCCAGCAGCTTCGGGACTAGCTCCTACGAGCAGTACTTC. The variable domain in full, with the rest retrieved from reference TRBV7-2 and TRBJ2-7, is GAGVSQSPSNKVTEKGKDVELRCDPISGHTALYWYRQSLGQGLEFLIYFQGNSAPDKSGLPSDRFSAERTGGSVSTLTIQRTQQEDSAVYLCASSFGTSSYEQYFGPGTRLTVT.

The chain employs TRBV7-9 and TRBJ1-1; D is unresolved. The CDR3 totals 12 residues. The germline V gene has CDR1 SEHNR and CDR2 FQNEAQ (reference sequence). V was trimmed by 4 bases and J by 7 bases, leaving 10 bases between them. The CDR3 here is CASSSTPLEAFF. In nucleotides, the CDR3 is TGTGCCAGCAGCTCGACCCCCCTTGAAGCTTTCTTT.

The V gene is TRBV6-5, the J gene TRBJ2-3; D might be TRBD1 (5 bases). Germline V lookup: CDR1 MNHEY, CDR2 SVGAGI. Trimming took off 0 bases at V and 6 bases at J, with 7 bases between the two ends. The CDR3 extends over 13 amino acids. The CDR3 here is CASSYSSGDTQYF. The CDR3 bases are TGTGCCAGCAGTTACTCGTCAGGGGATACGCAGTATTTT.

The V and J genes are TRBV29-1 and TRBJ2-3; 12 nucleotides match TRBD2. V was clipped by 3 bases and J by 0 bases; unmatched bases: 16. CDR3 length equals 20 residues. Germline V gene data show CDR1 as SQVTM and CDR2 as ANQGSEA. The CDR3 spells CSVEGPPSGRDTSSTDTQYF. CDR3 nucleotides: TGCAGCGTTGAGGGTCCCCCTAGCGGGAGGGATACATCTAGCACAGATACGCAGTATTTT.

The genes are TRBV2 and TRBJ2-7; D might be TRBD1 or TRBD2, each matching 5 bases. Trimming stripped 11 bases from V and 0 bases from J, with 14 bases between. The germline CDR1 and CDR2 sequences are SNHLY and FYNNEI. CDR3 length: 13 amino acids. The DNA for the CDR3 is TGTGCCGGGACCAGGAGGAGCTCCTACGAGCAGTACTTC. It encodes CAGTRRSSYEQYF.

V is TRBV19 and J is TRBJ1-5, with unresolved D. The V gene lost 3 bases and the J gene lost 4 bases, with 7 bases spanning the gap. CDR1 LNHDA and CDR2 SQIVND come from the germline V gene (reference sequence). CDR3 length: 13 amino acids. Written as DNA, the CDR3 is TGTGCCAGTAGTATTGCGGGGAATCAGCCCCAGCATTTT. Translated: CASSIAGNQPQHF.